This T cell receptor (beta chain) emerged from a study of blood T cell repertoires in COVID-19. Study overall: COVID-19 samples from acute and convalescent phases originated in the United States, Italy and Spain.

Per the original methods: Nucleated cell counts were estimated from reference gene primer amplification. The method was immunoSEQ multiplex PCR; TCRdb's version includes in-frame clones alone and lacks a portion of them. That table supplies the V and J calls and clone size; D and trimming were determined from the DNA. This table holds 250,000 to 350,000 clones, about four fifths found once. The CDR3 extends over 14 amino acids. The J segment lost 4 bases and the V segment lost 3 bases, leaving 5 bases of the junction unmatched. The germline gives CDR1 SGDLS, CDR2 YYNGEE. This clonotype was sampled from a woman aged 45 to 65 with acute or convalescent COVID-19. Source material: peripheral blood. This rearrangement joins TRBV9 to TRBJ1-1, with 8 positions matching TRBD1. Here the CDR3 reads CASSAQGEATEAFF. CDR3 coding DNA: TGTGCCAGCAGCGCACAGGGGGAGGCCACTGAAGCTTTCTTT.